This TCR beta chain is drawn from a study of blood T cell repertoires in COVID-19. Study-wide context: From the United States, Italy and Spain came samples of acute and convalescent COVID-19. Sources were T cells, B-cell-depleted T cells, or PBMCs; the material itself was cDNA or gDNA.

V dropped 5 bases and J dropped 6; count of bases not matched to a gene: 6. This CDR3 region has 15 residues. Germline values: CDR1 MDHEN, CDR2 SYDVKM. Data came from immunoSEQ multiplex PCR; TCRdb stores just in-frame clones and leaves some out. The sample includes about 140,000 clones, about 80% of them seen just once. The specimen sequenced was peripheral blood. The chain employs TRBV28 and TRBJ2-1, with 11 bases that match TRBD2. The source of this sequence is a man aged 45-65 years with acute or convalescent COVID-19. CDR3 bases: TGTGCCAGCAGTGATAGCGGGGGGGGATTCAATGAGCAGTTCTTC. Its protein is CASSDSGGGFNEQFF.